Shown below are 14 T cell receptor beta chains from a single sample sequenced in a study of blood T cells in healthy people across ages. Then a second PCR, running about 6 to 11 cycles, was carried out with a sample-barcoded 5' primer and a J-beta primer mix. TCRdb redid the calling of the 5' RACE reads with MiXCR, one entry per CDR3 protein. The sample carries around 850,000 distinct CDR3 sequences, approximately 35% recorded once. Sequenced sample: blood. These TCRs come from a man aged 18 to 29 in good health.

The genes are TRBV4-2 and TRBJ2-3; 9 nucleotides agree with TRBD2. V lost 2 bases and J lost 1; bases outside the gene matches: 4. This CDR3 is built from 16 residues. The germline CDR1 and CDR2 sequences are LGHNA and YNFKEQ. CDR3 residues: CASSQLPSGGTDTQYF. CDR3 DNA sequence: TGTGCCAGCAGCCAACTTCCTAGCGGGGGCACAGATACGCAGTATTTT.

Only a few counts were recorded for this clonotype. This chain uses TRBV25-1 with TRBJ2-1, with 9 nucleotides matching TRBD1. Germline CDR1 MGHDK, CDR2 SYGVNS. V was clipped by 4 bases and J by 3 bases; unmatched bases: 10. The length of the CDR3 is 17 residues. CDR3 region: CASSALGGDRDYNEQFF. The CDR3 nucleotides are TGTGCCAGCAGTGCCCTGGGAGGGGACAGGGACTACAATGAGCAGTTCTTC. The full variable domain, in which reference TRBV25-1 and TRBJ2-1 provide the parts outside the CDR3, is EADIYQTPRYLVIGTGKKITLECSQTMGHDKMYWYQQDPGMELHLIHYSYGVNSTEKGDLSSESTVSRIRTEHFPLTLESARPSHTSQYLCASSALGGDRDYNEQFFGPGTRLTVL.

The chain carries TRBV7-9 and TRBJ1-2, with TRBD1 matching 7 bases. Germline lookup yields CDR1 SEHNR and CDR2 FQNEAQ (reference sequence). The CDR3 runs to 15 residues. Trimming removed 2 bases from V and 5 bases from J; junction bases left unmatched: 8. CDR3 protein: CASSLRTGECYGYTF. CDR3 DNA: TGTGCCAGCAGCTTACGAACAGGGGAGTGTTATGGCTACACCTTC.

This clonotype was counted a few times. The genes are TRBV20-1 and TRBJ2-5, with unresolved D. The CDR3 totals 13 residues. Germline lookup yields CDR1 DFQATT and CDR2 SNEGSKA (reference sequence). With 3 bases removed from V and 5 bases from J, the gap between germline ends came to 13 bases. CDR3 amino acids: CSARVVVGETQYF. Written as DNA, the CDR3 is TGCAGTGCTAGGGTGGTGGTGGGGGAGACCCAGTACTTC.

This clonotype was counted only a few times. The chain recombines TRBV28 with TRBJ2-3; TRBD1 matches 9 bases. Germline V lookup: CDR1 MDHEN, CDR2 SYDVKM. This CDR3 contains 16 residues. V lost 5 bases, J lost 0 bases, and 6 bases stayed unmatched. CDR3: CASSPRDRESTDTQYF. CDR3 sequence (DNA): TGTGCCAGCAGTCCCCGGGACAGGGAAAGCACAGATACGCAGTATTTT.

V gene TRBV28 combines with J gene TRBJ2-5; 9 nucleotides align to TRBD1. The DNA end lines up better with TRBJ2-7; the J call may be wrong. Germline V CDR1 and CDR2: MDHEN, SYDVKM. This CDR3 contains 17 residues. The CDR3 nucleotides read TGTGCCAGCCGAGAGGGGACAGGGATAATAAGGGGCTACGAGCAGTACTTC. Protein sequence: CASREGTGIIRGYEQYF.

This clonotype was seen many times. The rearrangement links TRBV20-1 to TRBJ2-3; a weak D match, TRBD2 (6 bases). In germline, CDR1 is DFQATT, CDR2 SNEGSKA (reference sequence). This CDR3 is 14 amino acids long. The V end lost 0 bases, the J end lost 4 bases, and 11 bases lay between the germline ends. The CDR3 loop is CSARDRGGADTQYF. CDR3 nucleotide sequence: TGCAGTGCTAGAGATCGGGGAGGAGCAGATACGCAGTATTTT.

This clonotype was seen only a few times. The chain couples TRBV10-3 to TRBJ2-3; 7 bases are shared with TRBD2. The CDR3 loop spans 14 amino acids. J was trimmed by 5 bases and V by 10 bases; bases with no gene match: 12. Germline assignment: CDR1 ENHRY and CDR2 SYGVKD. Written as DNA, the CDR3 is TGTGCCAGCGGGGGAGGTTCCCAGGGAGATACGCAGTATTTT. Translating it yields CASGGGSQGDTQYF.

CDR3 sequence: CSARDPSGHPEKLFF. CDR3 DNA: TGCAGTGCTAGAGATCCCTCGGGACACCCGGAAAAACTGTTTTTT. This chain connects TRBV20-1 to TRBJ1-4; possibly TRBD1 for D (6 bases). V lost 0 bases and J lost 8, with 16 bases in between. Germline CDR1 and CDR2: DFQATT and SNEGSKA (reference sequence). This CDR3 region has 15 residues.

The V and J genes are TRBV12-3 or TRBV12-4 and TRBJ2-7; TRBD2 matches 7 bases. The J call may be in error: the DNA end matches TRBJ2-5 better. The CDR3 runs 15 residues. The CDR3 DNA reads TGTGCCAGCAGTCACGACGGAGGGAGGGCAGAGACCCAGTACTTC. This encodes CASSHDGGRAETQYF.

This chain connects TRBV27 to TRBJ2-1, with D possibly matching TRBD2 (5 bases). V was trimmed by 2 bases and J by 8 bases, leaving 10 bases between them. Per the germline V gene, CDR1 is MNHEY and CDR2 is SMNVEV (reference sequence). The CDR3 has 13 residues. CDR3 DNA sequence: TGTGCCAGCAGTTTAACTAGTAGCCATGAGCAGTTCTTC. Its translation is CASSLTSSHEQFF.

This chain joins TRBV5-6 and TRBJ2-1, with D unclear. V lost 0 bases and J lost 0, with 13 bases in between. Germline V gives CDR1 SGHDT, CDR2 YYEEEE. This CDR3 is built from 17 residues. DNA of the CDR3: TGTGCCAGCAGCTTGGCTTTGGGGTACAACTCCTACAATGAGCAGTTCTTC. Protein product: CASSLALGYNSYNEQFF. The whole variable domain, filled in from reference TRBV5-6 and TRBJ2-1, reads DAGVTQSPTHLIKTRGQQVTLRCSPKSGHDTVSWYQQALGQGPQFIFQYYEEEERQRGNFPDRFSGHQFPNYSSELNVNALLLGDSALYLCASSLALGYNSYNEQFFGPGTRLTVL.

The rearrangement links TRBV6-5 to TRBJ2-1, with 11 bases aligning to TRBD2. The CDR3 is made up of 15 amino acids. Trimming removed 4 bases from V and 4 bases from J; junction bases left unmatched: 3. Per the germline V gene, CDR1 is MNHEY and CDR2 is SVGAGI. DNA of the CDR3: TGTGCCAGCAGTTCAATAGCGGGGGGGTACAATGAGCAGTTCTTC. As protein: CASSSIAGGYNEQFF.

The rearrangement joins TRBV20-1 to TRBJ1-1; TRBD1 agrees at 8 bases. CDR3 length: 11 amino acids. Germline CDR1 reads DFQATT; CDR2 reads SNEGSKA (reference sequence). Germline trimming cut 3 bases from V and 8 bases from J; bases unmatched to any gene: 2. CDR3 sequence: CSASGQGEAFF. The CDR3 region has the DNA TGCAGTGCTAGCGGACAGGGAGAAGCTTTCTTT.